One sample yielded the 17 T cell receptor beta chains listed below, sequenced in a study of monozygotic twins with inflammatory bowel disease. From the 5' RACE reads, TCRdb lists one entry per CDR3 protein and no DNA. Recorded here are around 400,000 distinct CDR3 sequences; the top ten clones represent 2% to 3%. Sequenced: blood. All receptors derive from a human donor with ulcerative colitis or Crohn's disease, or a healthy co-twin of an affected twin (not recorded which).

The chain employs TRBV5-1 and TRBJ1-1. Germline CDR1 and CDR2: SGHRS and YFSETQ. The length of the CDR3 is 14 residues. The chain's CDR3 is CASSLTAMNTEAFF.

The V call is TRBV7-2, the J call TRBJ2-1. Germline V gene data show CDR1 as SGHTA and CDR2 as FQGNSA. The CDR3 runs to 18 residues. The CDR3 sequence: CASSLRASARSNTNEQFF.

The chain is built from TRBV20-1 and TRBJ2-1; as DNA is missing, the TRBD2 call by TCRdb cannot be tested. The CDR3 runs 14 residues. Germline CDR1 and CDR2: DFQATT and SNEGSKA (reference sequence). The CDR3 protein is CSAILAGGFNEQFF.

The chain combines TRBV9 with TRBJ1-2; TCRdb's D call, TRBD1, is unchecked because there is no DNA. The CDR3 is 11 amino acids. Germline-derived CDR1 and CDR2 are SGDLS and YYNGEE. This CDR3 reads CASRRGYGYTF. Combining the CDR3 with reference TRBV9 and TRBJ1-2 gives the whole variable domain DSGVTQTPKHLITATGQRVTLRCSPRSGDLSVYWYQQSLDQGLQFLIQYYNGEERAKGNILERFSAQQFPDLHSELNLSSLELGDSALYFCASRRGYGYTFGSGTRLTVV.

The rearrangement joins TRBV6-2 or TRBV6-3 to TRBJ2-5. This CDR3 region has 12 residues. From germline, CDR1 is MNHEY and CDR2 SVGEGT. CDR3: CASTRTQETQYF.

Here the CDR3 reads CASSLGLSGASDTQYF. The chain joins TRBV7-9 to TRBJ2-3; as DNA is missing, the TRBD1 call by TCRdb cannot be tested. The CDR3 length is 16 residues. Germline V lookup: CDR1 SEHNR, CDR2 FQNEAQ (reference sequence). Full variable domain (missing parts from reference TRBV7-9 and TRBJ2-3): DTGVSQNPRHKITKRGQNVTFRCDPISEHNRLYWYRQTLGQGPEFLTYFQNEAQLEKSRLLSDRFSAERPKGSFSTLEIQRTEQGDSAMYLCASSLGLSGASDTQYFGPGTRLTVL.

V is TRBV19 and J is TRBJ1-4; TCRdb calls TRBD1, which cannot be checked without DNA. From germline, CDR1 is LNHDA and CDR2 SQIVND (reference sequence). This CDR3 is 15 amino acids long. The CDR3 protein is CASSIGTGGQEKLFF.

The chain links TRBV12-3 or TRBV12-4 to TRBJ1-2. The CDR3 contains 15 residues. CDR3 protein: CASSPTRSGAYGYTF.

The V call is TRBV5-1, the J call TRBJ2-2. CDR1 is SGHRS, CDR2 YFSETQ, per germline. The CDR3 contains 14 residues. CDR3 protein: CASSFGWGTGELFF.

This chain uses TRBV5-1 with TRBJ2-1. CDR1 and CDR2 from the germline V gene are SGHRS and YFSETQ. This CDR3 region has 15 residues. CDR3 protein: CASSLTVGLPNEQFF.

This sequence joins TRBV20-1 and TRBJ1-6; the D gene TCRdb calls, TRBD1, cannot be checked with no DNA. Per the germline V gene, CDR1 is DFQATT and CDR2 is SNEGSKA (reference sequence). There are 13 residues in the CDR3. CDR3 sequence reads: CSASAQGDSPLHF.

This rearrangement joins TRBV11-2 to TRBJ1-1. The CDR3 length is 14 residues. Germline CDR1 and CDR2: SGHAT and FQNNGV. The CDR3 is CASSLGNRLAEAFF. Combining the CDR3 with reference TRBV11-2 and TRBJ1-1 gives the whole variable domain EAGVAQSPRYKIIEKRQSVAFWCNPISGHATLYWYQQILGQGPKLLIQFQNNGVVDDSQLPKDRFSAERLKGVDSTLKIQPAKLEDSAVYLCASSLGNRLAEAFFGQGTRLTVV.

The CDR3 sequence: CAIGGVSTDTQYF. The chain is built from TRBV10-3 and TRBJ2-3; TCRdb's D call, TRBD1, is unchecked because there is no DNA. This CDR3 has 13 amino acids. Germline V lookup: CDR1 ENHRY, CDR2 SYGVKD.

This chain uses TRBV6-2 or TRBV6-3 with TRBJ1-5. Per germline, CDR1 MNHEY and CDR2 SVGEGT. The CDR3 is made up of 13 amino acids. The CDR3 sequence: CASRPTLNQPQHF.

The chain carries TRBV29-1 and TRBJ2-7; there is no DNA to check the TCRdb D call of TRBD1. This CDR3 has 13 amino acids. From germline, CDR1 is SQVTM and CDR2 ANQGSEA. The CDR3 protein is CSAAQANGAEQYF.

The chain has TRBV18 and TRBJ2-7. CDR1 and CDR2 (germline): KGHSH, LQKENI. The CDR3 loop spans 14 amino acids. This CDR3 reads CASSPLGRPTEQYF.

V and J are TRBV29-1 and TRBJ2-2; the TRBD1 assignment by TCRdb is unverifiable without DNA. Germline assignment: CDR1 SQVTM and CDR2 ANQGSEA. The CDR3 runs to 13 residues. CDR3 residues: CSVRDGLGGELFF.